This passage covers 15 T cell receptor beta chains from one sample sequenced in a study of immune heterogeneity within non-small cell lung tumors. It was with 32 V and 13 J primers that multiplex PCR amplified TCR beta CDR3. One entry per CDR3 protein results from TCRdb running MiXCR on the multiplex PCR reads. The top ten clones hold approximately 11% of a sample with about 4,700 distinct CDR3 sequences, 20% to 25% of them seen once. Bulk tumor genomic DNA was the template, and each sample received 450 to 650 ng. Several biopsies were collected from each primary tumor during surgery. They were spaced as far apart as possible within the tumor mass. Enrolled patients presented with newly diagnosed, previously untreated non-small cell lung cancer and underwent curative surgery. Input material: lung tumor tissue. These receptors were obtained from a man aged 60 to 69 with non-small cell lung cancer.

This clonotype is termed medium-sized. V is TRBV20-1 and J is TRBJ2-7; D may be TRBD1 (6 bases). From germline, CDR1 is DFQATT and CDR2 SNEGSKA (reference sequence). The CDR3 is 12 amino acids. V shed 5 bases and J shed 3 bases, with 11 bases lying between them. CDR3 DNA: TGCAGTGCTCAACAGGGTAGCTACGAGCAGTACTTC. This sequence encodes CSAQQGSYEQYF.

The V and J genes are TRBV6-2 or TRBV6-3 and TRBJ2-1, with 8 bases matching TRBD1. The germline V gene has CDR1 MNHEY and CDR2 SVGEGT. This CDR3 is 13 amino acids long. Losses at the gene ends were 7 bases for V and 6 bases for J; bases not matched to a gene: 5. Here the CDR3 reads CASIRTGSNEQFF. The CDR3 nucleotides are TGTGCCAGCATAAGGACAGGGAGCAATGAGCAGTTCTTC.

This clonotype is medium-sized. The CDR3 coding sequence is TGTGCCAGCAGTTACGCGAGCTCCTACGAGCAGTACTTC. Its translation is CASSYASSYEQYF. V usage is TRBV12-3 or TRBV12-4 and J usage is TRBJ2-7; D remains ambiguous. V lost 4 bases and J lost 0, with 7 bases in between. There are 13 residues in the CDR3.

The J gene is TRBJ1-3, the V gene TRBV27; D uncertain. The CDR3 has 13 amino acids. Trimming removed 6 bases at V and 1 base at J, with 7 bases between. Looked up from germline, CDR1 is MNHEY and CDR2 is SMNVEV (reference sequence). CDR3 sequence reads: CASRQISGNTIYF. In DNA form, the CDR3 reads TGTGCCAGCAGACAAATTTCTGGAAACACCATATATTTT.

This chain joins TRBV6-2 or TRBV6-3 and TRBJ2-5; TRBD1 aligns across 9 bases. Germline loops: CDR1 MNHEY, CDR2 SVGEGT. The CDR3 covers 14 residues. J lost 4 bases, V lost 6 bases, and 6 bases had no gene match. As DNA, the CDR3 is TGTGCCAGCAGCCCAGGACAGGGGCGAGAGACCCAGTACTTC. It specifies CASSPGQGRETQYF.

This clonotype was seen more than once but under ten times. The chain couples TRBV4-1 to TRBJ2-7; D uncertain. CDR1 MGHRA and CDR2 YSYEKL come from the germline V gene. V shed 3 bases and J shed 0 bases, with 9 bases lying between them. The CDR3 loop spans 14 amino acids. The CDR3 DNA reads as TGCGCCAGCAGCCAGCCGTTGAGCTCCTACGAGCAGTACTTC. This sequence encodes CASSQPLSSYEQYF.

A few counts support this clonotype. The rearrangement links TRBV25-1 to TRBJ2-6; D is unresolved. Germline lookup yields CDR1 MGHDK and CDR2 SYGVNS. This CDR3 spans 16 amino acids. V lost 4 bases to trimming and J lost 0 bases, with 10 bases between them. CDR3 region: CASSGWQASGANVLTF. The CDR3, as DNA: TGTGCCAGCAGTGGATGGCAGGCCTCTGGGGCCAACGTCCTGACTTTC.

The V gene is TRBV2, the J gene TRBJ2-5, with 10 bases lining up with TRBD1. V lost 6 bases to trimming and J lost 5 bases; unmatched junction nucleotides: 9. CDR3 length: 15 residues. Germline V gene data show CDR1 as SNHLY and CDR2 as FYNNEI. The CDR3: CASRVRQGARETQYF. CDR3 bases: TGTGCCAGCAGAGTTCGACAGGGGGCTAGGGAGACCCAGTACTTC.

A few counts support this clonotype. CDR3 protein: CASSQETAWETQYF. Written as DNA, the CDR3 is TGCGCCAGCAGCCAAGAAACAGCTTGGGAGACCCAGTACTTC. The chain uses TRBV4-1 and TRBJ2-5, with unresolved D. Trimming stripped 0 bases from V and 5 bases from J, with 10 bases between. The length of the CDR3 is 14 residues. Germline V CDR1 and CDR2: MGHRA, YSYEKL.

This clonotype was observed a few times. The rearrangement uses TRBV27 and TRBJ1-5, with D tentatively TRBD1 (5 bases). Germline V CDR1 and CDR2: MNHEY, SMNVEV (reference sequence). The CDR3 is 19 amino acids. V lost 1 base and J 0 bases, leaving 19 bases between the germline ends. The CDR3, as DNA: TGTGCCAGCAGTTTATACTCAGGGCGAGGGACTTATAGCAATCAGCCCCAGCATTTT. It is translated as CASSLYSGRGTYSNQPQHF.

J is TRBJ2-7 and V is TRBV6-1, with 11 bases aligning to TRBD2. V shed 6 bases, J shed 5 bases, and the junction held 6 bases outside the gene matches. The CDR3 is made up of 14 amino acids. CDR1 and CDR2 from the germline V gene are MNHNS and SASEGT. The DNA for the CDR3 is TGTGCCAGCAGCTCGGGACTAGCGGCCCACGAGCAGTACTTC. As protein: CASSSGLAAHEQYF.

This clonotype was seen more than once but under ten times. The chain is built from TRBV7-9 and TRBJ1-4; 7 bases are shared with TRBD1. There are 17 residues in the CDR3. The germline V gene encodes CDR1 SEHNR and CDR2 FQNEAQ (reference sequence). The junction had 12 bases not matched to a gene; V was cut back by 1 base and J by 7 bases. The CDR3 DNA follows: TGTGCCAGCAGCTTAGACAGGGGAGGCGTTCTAAGTGAAAAACTGTTTTTT. Translating it yields CASSLDRGGVLSEKLFF.

For this clonotype: The junction does not match germline at one end; this may be a read error. This rearrangement joins TRBV12-3 or TRBV12-4 to TRBJ1-1; a weak D match, TRBD1 (5 bases). CDR3 length: 13 amino acids. The CDR3 reads CARSLIQGSEAFF. CDR3 DNA sequence: TGTGCCAGAAGTTTAATTCAGGGCTCTGAAGCTTTCTTT.

This chain links TRBV19 with TRBJ2-2; D is ambiguous. This CDR3 has 13 residues. The V gene lost 7 bases and the J gene lost 3 bases, with 9 bases spanning the gap. Germline V gives CDR1 LNHDA, CDR2 SQIVND (reference sequence). The CDR3 reads CASNSGHTGELFF. Written as DNA, the CDR3 is TGTGCCAGTAATTCCGGGCACACCGGGGAGCTGTTTTTT.

The J gene is TRBJ2-7, the V gene TRBV20-1, with D possibly TRBD1 on 6 matching bases. Germline V gene sequence: CDR1 DFQATT, CDR2 SNEGSKA (reference sequence). This CDR3 is 14 amino acids long. V was pared by 3 bases and J by 0 bases, with 12 bases between. The chain's CDR3 is CSARSGTPSYEQYF. The DNA for the CDR3 is TGCAGTGCTAGGTCCGGGACACCCTCCTACGAGCAGTACTTC.